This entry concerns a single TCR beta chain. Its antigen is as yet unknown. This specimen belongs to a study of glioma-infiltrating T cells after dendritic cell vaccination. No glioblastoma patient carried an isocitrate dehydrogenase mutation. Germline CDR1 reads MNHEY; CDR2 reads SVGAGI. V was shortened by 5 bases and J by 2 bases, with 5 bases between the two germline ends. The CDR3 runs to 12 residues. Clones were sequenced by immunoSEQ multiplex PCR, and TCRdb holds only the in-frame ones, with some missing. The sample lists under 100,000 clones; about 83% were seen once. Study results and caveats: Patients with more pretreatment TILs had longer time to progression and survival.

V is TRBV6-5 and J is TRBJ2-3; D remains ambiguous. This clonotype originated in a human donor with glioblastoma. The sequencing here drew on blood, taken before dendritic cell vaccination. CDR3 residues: CASSALTDTQYF. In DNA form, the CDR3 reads TGTGCCAGCAGTGCACTCACAGATACGCAGTATTTT.